Described below is a single TCR beta chain sequence and its context. Mismatch with germline at one junction end may stem from a read error. This record comes from a study of blood T cell repertoires in COVID-19. The CDR3 is 14 residues long. Looked up from germline, CDR1 is MGHDK and CDR2 is SYGVNS. Libraries were prepared by immunoSEQ multiplex PCR; TCRdb keeps only in-frame clonotypes and omits some of them. The table includes 100,000 to 120,000 clones, 88% detected once. The chain joins TRBV25-1 to TRBJ1-2; D remains unclear. The sequenced material came from peripheral blood. The sequence derives from a human donor in a cohort sampled during active COVID-19. The CDR3 sequence is CASSELPTGGSYTF. The CDR3 DNA sequence: TGTGCCAGCAGTGAATTACCTACGGGAGGGAGCTATACCTTC.